Below, 26 T cell receptor beta chains from the same sample are listed, as sequenced in a study of blood T cell repertoires in COVID-19. Measured with immunoSEQ multiplex PCR; TCRdb has only the in-frame clones, and not every one. The sample consists of more than 15,000 clones, 70% to 90% of them appearing once. Sequencing was done on a sample of peripheral blood. The receptors come from a human donor with active COVID-19. The donor label of this sample is uncertain.

This clone was picked up a small number of times. This chain joins TRBV5-4 and TRBJ1-2; 9 nucleotides match TRBD1. Per the germline V gene, CDR1 is SGHNT and CDR2 is YYREEE (reference sequence). Trimming at V came to 4 bases and at J to 7 bases, leaving 8 bases not matched to a gene. This CDR3 comprises 14 residues. The CDR3, as DNA: TGTGCCAGCAGCCCGGGACAGGGAACGGCTGGCTACACCTTC. It yields the protein CASSPGQGTAGYTF.

In this sample, this clone turned up a few times. This chain links TRBV6-2 or TRBV6-3 with TRBJ1-5; unclear D gene. Trimming stripped 0 bases from V and 7 bases from J, with 13 bases between. The CDR3 contains 15 residues. CDR1 is MNHEY, CDR2 SVGEGT, per germline. CDR3 coding DNA: TGTGCCAGCAGTTACTCGAGAGGGATCGTGCAGCCCCAGCATTTT. Protein: CASSYSRGIVQPQHF.

The chain joins TRBV18 to TRBJ1-2; a possible D gene is TRBD1 (5 bases). V was clipped by 5 bases and J by 13 bases, with 14 bases between them. CDR1 is KGHSH, CDR2 LQKENI, per germline. The CDR3 has 11 residues. CDR3 sequence (DNA): TGTGCCAGCTCAACGGACATAGTTTCCACCTTC. Protein sequence: CASSTDIVSTF.

The chain has TRBV4-3 and TRBJ2-7, with D tentatively TRBD1 (6 bases). Germline CDR1 is LGHNA and CDR2 is YSLEER. This CDR3 spans 17 amino acids. Trimming removed 0 bases from V and 2 bases from J, with 17 bases in between. CDR3 nucleotides: TGCGCCAGCAGCCAAGAAGTCGTTGGGTCAGGGGCCTACGAGCAGTACTTC. Residues: CASSQEVVGSGAYEQYF.

The rearrangement joins TRBV27 to TRBJ2-5; weak D call: TRBD2 (6 bases). The CDR3 has 16 amino acids. V was shortened by 5 bases and J by 1 base, with 17 bases between the two germline ends. The germline V gene has CDR1 MNHEY and CDR2 SMNVEV (reference sequence). In DNA form, the CDR3 reads TGTGCCAGCAGTCCGGGACTCCTCGGCGTCCAAGAGACCCAGTACTTC. The encoded protein is CASSPGLLGVQETQYF.

The chain combines TRBV24-1 with TRBJ2-3; 8 bases are shared with TRBD2. V lost 6 bases to trimming and J lost 4 bases; unmatched junction nucleotides: 5. The CDR3 covers 14 residues. Per germline, CDR1 KGHDR and CDR2 SFDVKD. CDR3 coding DNA: TGTGCCACCAGTCGCGGGGGGTTCGCAGATACGCAGTATTTT. Residues: CATSRGGFADTQYF.

The chain uses TRBV6-5 and TRBJ2-7, with TRBD1 identical over 10 bases. Trimming took 4 bases from V and 3 from J; bases not matched to a gene: 6. CDR3 length: 15 amino acids. From germline, CDR1 is MNHEY and CDR2 SVGAGI. The CDR3 loop reads CASSFGQGGDYEQYF. The CDR3, as DNA: TGTGCCAGCAGTTTCGGACAGGGGGGAGACTACGAGCAGTACTTC.

The count of this clone is one. The chain has TRBV29-1 and TRBJ1-4; 7 bases are shared with TRBD1. After removal of 5 bases from V and 7 bases from J, the junction contained 7 bases not matched to a gene. The CDR3 runs to 13 residues. Germline CDR1 reads SQVTM; CDR2 reads ANQGSEA. CDR3 DNA sequence: TGCAGCGTTAGGGGGGCAGGGGGTGAAAAACTGTTTTTT. Encoded protein: CSVRGAGGEKLFF.

This clone was counted only a few times. This chain joins TRBV5-1 and TRBJ2-3; tentative D call: TRBD2 (6 bases). The V end lost 4 bases, the J end lost 3 bases, and 9 bases lay between the germline ends. The CDR3 is made up of 13 amino acids. In germline, CDR1 is SGHRS, CDR2 YFSETQ. The CDR3 DNA reads TGCGCCAGCAGCCTCCGGGGGACAGATACGCAGTATTTT. Its translation is CASSLRGTDTQYF.

This rearrangement joins TRBV2 to TRBJ1-2; 7 bases match TRBD1. CDR1 is SNHLY, CDR2 FYNNEI, per germline. The CDR3 contains 15 residues. Losses at the gene ends were 7 bases for V and 1 base for J; bases not matched to a gene: 9. In DNA, the CDR3 is TGTGCCAGCAACGTAGCCCCAGGGGGTAACTATGGCTACACCTTC. It yields the protein CASNVAPGGNYGYTF.

This clone was counted once. The chain recombines TRBV5-5 with TRBJ2-5; 7 bases are a match to TRBD2. The CDR3 runs to 14 residues. Germline assignment: CDR1 SGHKS and CDR2 YYEKEE (reference sequence). J lost 1 base, V lost 0 bases, and 0 bases had no gene match. The CDR3 here is CASSLASGQETQYF. The CDR3 DNA sequence: TGTGCCAGCAGCTTGGCTAGCGGCCAAGAGACCCAGTACTTC.

V usage is TRBV11-2 and J usage is TRBJ2-3; no clear D. The V gene lost 1 base and the J gene lost 0 bases, with 11 bases spanning the gap. CDR1 is SGHAT and CDR2 is FQNNGV in the germline V gene. CDR3 length: 16 amino acids. CDR3 sequence: CASSLGLITSTDTQYF. The CDR3 nucleotides read TGTGCCAGCAGCTTAGGTCTTATCACTAGCACAGATACGCAGTATTTT.

This clone was picked up a small number of times. The genes are TRBV6-2 or TRBV6-3 and TRBJ2-7, with 7 bases lining up with TRBD1. Germline values: CDR1 MNHEY, CDR2 SVGEGT. J gave up 11 bases and V 5 bases, and 24 bases lay outside the gene matches. The CDR3 consists of 17 residues. CDR3 amino acids: CASSPDRTTAFDVVEYF. The CDR3 coding sequence is TGTGCCAGCAGTCCGGACAGGACAACGGCCTTTGACGTGGTGGAGTACTTC.

The chain combines TRBV18 with TRBJ2-1; D may be TRBD1 (6 bases). V lost 6 bases and J lost 6, with 18 bases in between. This CDR3 is 15 amino acids long. CDR1 and CDR2 from the germline V gene are KGHSH and LQKENI. The CDR3 DNA sequence: TGTGCCAGCTCGCCCCCGGGGAGAGGGGGCAATGAGCAGTTCTTC. Its protein product is CASSPPGRGGNEQFF.

The chain carries TRBV7-2 and TRBJ2-1; D not resolved. V was cut by 3 bases and J by 7 bases, with 10 bases left in between. Germline values: CDR1 SGHTA, CDR2 FQGNSA. The CDR3 sequence is 13 residues long. CDR3 in DNA: TGTGCCAGCAGCTTCCAGACTTGGAATGAGCAGTTCTTC. It specifies CASSFQTWNEQFF.

This rearrangement joins TRBV9 to TRBJ2-3, with 9 bases that match TRBD2. This CDR3 spans 15 amino acids. Trimming removed 4 bases from V and 5 bases from J; junction bases left unmatched: 8. Looked up from germline, CDR1 is SGDLS and CDR2 is YYNGEE. As DNA, the CDR3 is TGTGCCAGCAGCTCAGGAAGCGGGGGGCGAGATACGCAGTATTTT. This sequence encodes CASSSGSGGRDTQYF.

CDR3 sequence (DNA): TGTGCCAGTAGTATGTGGGGCGGGGGAACAGGGAATGAGCAGTTCTTC. Translation: CASSMWGGGTGNEQFF. The chain uses TRBV19 and TRBJ2-1, with D possibly TRBD2 on 7 matching bases. Germline V gives CDR1 LNHDA, CDR2 SQIVND (reference sequence). V was trimmed by 3 bases and J by 7 bases, leaving 19 bases between them. There are 16 residues in the CDR3.

V gene TRBV28 combines with J gene TRBJ2-1; 10 bases fit TRBD1. Per the germline V gene, CDR1 is MDHEN and CDR2 is SYDVKM. V shed 7 bases and J 7 bases; nucleotides not matched to a gene: 7. The CDR3 loop spans 14 amino acids. The CDR3 here is CASTTGGLGNEQFF. The CDR3, as DNA: TGTGCCAGCACGACAGGGGGCTTAGGGAATGAGCAGTTCTTC.

This clone occurred a few times. CDR3 DNA sequence: TGCGCCAGCAGCTCGACAGGGGGTACGAACACTGAAGCTTTCTTT. This encodes CASSSTGGTNTEAFF. V and J are TRBV5-1 and TRBJ1-1, with 9 bases lining up with TRBD1. V lost 3 bases to trimming and J lost 1 base; unmatched junction nucleotides: 4. CDR3 length: 15 amino acids. Looked up from germline, CDR1 is SGHRS and CDR2 is YFSETQ.

This chain links TRBV6-5 with TRBJ1-1; D uncertain. Trimming pared 0 bases from V and 4 bases from J, leaving 15 bases between. CDR1 is MNHEY and CDR2 is SVGAGI in the germline V gene. The CDR3 is 16 amino acids. The chain's CDR3 is CASSYSTRSSGTEAFF. The DNA of the CDR3 is TGTGCCAGCAGTTACTCGACTCGCAGTTCCGGCACTGAAGCTTTCTTT.

The chain joins TRBV2 to TRBJ1-1, with TRBD1 matching over 7 bases. Losses at the gene ends were 6 bases for V and 2 bases for J; bases not matched to a gene: 6. The CDR3 runs 14 residues. Germline CDR1 SNHLY, CDR2 FYNNEI. The CDR3 DNA reads TGTGCCAGCAGAAATGACAGGGTCAACACTGAAGCTTTCTTT. Translation gives CASRNDRVNTEAFF. Drawing the rest from reference TRBV2 and TRBJ1-1, the complete variable domain is EPEVTQTPSHQVTQMGQEVILRCVPISNHLYFYWYRQILGQKVEFLVSFYNNEISEKSEIFDDQFSVERPDGSNFTLKIRSTKLEDSAMYFCASRNDRVNTEAFFGQGTRLTVV.

The CDR3 region is CASSQDELAGTNEQFF. The CDR3 bases are TGCGCCAGCAGCCAAGATGAACTAGCGGGGACAAATGAGCAGTTCTTC. The chain carries TRBV4-1 and TRBJ2-1; 10 bases fit TRBD2. Unmatched junction bases numbered 6, after V lost 0 bases and J lost 7 bases. From germline, CDR1 is MGHRA and CDR2 YSYEKL. CDR3 length: 16 amino acids.

This chain connects TRBV18 to TRBJ1-5, with D possibly matching TRBD1 (6 bases). The CDR3 extends over 15 amino acids. The V end was cut by 3 bases, the J end by 6 bases, with 15 bases between. The germline CDR1 and CDR2 sequences are KGHSH and LQKENI. The CDR3 reads CASSPAGGRAQPQHF. CDR3 sequence (DNA): TGTGCCAGCTCACCGGCGGGGGGCAGGGCTCAGCCCCAGCATTTT.

A remark on this clone: Other DNA sequences in this sample translate to the same CDR3. CDR3 DNA sequence: TGTGCCAGCAGCCAAGGTCAGGATAATTCACCCCTCCACTTT. Its protein product is CASSQGQDNSPLHF. V usage is TRBV3-1 (or the pseudogene TRBV3-2) and J usage is TRBJ1-6; D is uncertain. The CDR3 extends over 14 amino acids. Trimming removed 1 base from V and 5 bases from J, with 6 bases in between. Germline values: CDR1 LGHDT, CDR2 YNNKEL (reference sequence).

The chain links TRBV6-2 or TRBV6-3 to TRBJ2-1; D unclear. V gave up 5 bases and J gave up 4 bases, with 12 bases separating them. Germline V gene lookup returns CDR1 MNHEY and CDR2 SVGEGT. The CDR3 spans 14 residues. CDR3 coding DNA: TGTGCCAGCAGTGAGGAACCCGGGTACAATGAGCAGTTCTTC. Protein sequence: CASSEEPGYNEQFF.

This rearrangement joins TRBV5-5 to TRBJ2-2; 7 bases fit TRBD2. Germline V CDR1 and CDR2: SGHKS, YYEKEE (reference sequence). The CDR3 is 15 amino acids. The junction had 9 bases not matched to a gene; V was cut back by 4 bases and J by 6 bases. The CDR3 DNA sequence: TGTGCCAGCAGCCCGGGGGAGGGACGAGCCGGGGAGCTGTTTTTT. As protein: CASSPGEGRAGELFF.